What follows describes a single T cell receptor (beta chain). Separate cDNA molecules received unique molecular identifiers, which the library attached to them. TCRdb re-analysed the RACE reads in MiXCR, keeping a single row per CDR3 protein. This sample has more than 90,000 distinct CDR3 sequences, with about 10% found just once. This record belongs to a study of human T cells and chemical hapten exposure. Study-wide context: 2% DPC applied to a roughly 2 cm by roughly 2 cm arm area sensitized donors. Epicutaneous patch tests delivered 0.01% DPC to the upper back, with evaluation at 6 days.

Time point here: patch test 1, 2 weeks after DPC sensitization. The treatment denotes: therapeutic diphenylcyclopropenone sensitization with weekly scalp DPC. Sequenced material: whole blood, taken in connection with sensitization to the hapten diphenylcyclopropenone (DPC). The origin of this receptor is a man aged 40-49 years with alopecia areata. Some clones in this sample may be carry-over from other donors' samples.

The CDR3 nucleotides read TGTGCCAGCAGCTTAGACGAACAGCCCCAGCATTTT. It specifies CASSLDEQPQHF. This chain links TRBV7-9 with TRBJ1-5; D unresolved. The CDR3 contains 12 residues. Per germline, CDR1 SEHNR and CDR2 FQNEAQ (reference sequence). V lost 1 base and J lost 7, with 5 bases in between.